The rows below give T cell receptor beta chains drawn from one sample of a study of long-term antiretroviral therapy in people with HIV. TCRdb's table, derived via immunoSEQ multiplex PCR, lists solely in-frame clones and lacks some. In the table there are 30,000 to 40,000 clones, 80% to 90% of which are singletons. The material sequenced was unsorted PBMCs, taken 0.4 years before starting antiretroviral therapy. The receptors originated from a man aged 18 to 30 with HIV. Both conserved end residues are part of each CDR3. A D gene is named only where the DNA matches it firmly. Expanded clones get a size class; other rows say once, few or many, or leave the size out.

>TRBJ2-7|TRBD2|.|TRBV5-1
CASSLSSGAYEQYF
TGCGCCAGCAGCTTATCTAGCGGGGCCTACGAGCAGTACTTC
>TRBJ1-3|TRBD1|.|TRBV7-9
CASSPKDRGTGNTIYF
TGTGCCAGCAGCCCTAAAGACAGGGGGACTGGAAACACCATATATTTT
>TRBJ1-5|.|.|TRBV21-1
CASSKVPQGTGGSNQPQHF
TGTGCCAGCAGCAAAGTTCCCCAAGGGACGGGCGGTAGCAATCAGCCCCAGCATTTT
>TRBJ2-7|.|.|TRBV19
CASSMYGRGQPPYEQYF
TGTGCCAGTAGTATGTATGGTCGAGGGCAGCCCCCCTACGAGCAGTACTTC
>TRBJ1-3|TRBD1|.|TRBV5-6
CASSRQGFGNTIYF
TGTGCCAGCAGTCGACAGGGGTTTGGAAACACCATATATTTT
>TRBJ2-3|TRBD2|.|TRBV9
CASSPLAGVSDTQYF
TGTGCCAGCAGCCCCCTAGCGGGGGTTTCAGATACGCAGTATTTT
>TRBJ2-5|TRBD2|.|TRBV4-1
CASSQTSSQETQYF
TGCGCCAGCAGCCAGACTAGCAGCCAAGAGACCCAGTACTTC
>TRBJ1-5|.|.|TRBV19
CASTKGGQDQPQHF
TGTGCCAGTACCAAAGGGGGTCAGGATCAGCCCCAGCATTTT
>TRBJ2-7|TRBD1|.|TRBV6-1
CASSERGQGGLYEQYF
TGTGCCAGCAGTGAAAGGGGACAGGGGGGACTCTACGAGCAGTACTTC
>TRBJ1-2|.|.|TRBV30
CAWSGQPGSYTF
TGTGCCTGGAGTGGGCAGCCCGGTAGCTACACCTTC
>TRBJ1-2|.|.|TRBV2
CASKQVQGLGYGYTF
TGTGCCAGCAAGCAGGTTCAAGGATTGGGCTATGGCTACACCTTC
>TRBJ2-3|.|.|TRBV13
CASSTGTHTDTQYF
TGTGCCAGCAGCACCGGGACCCACACAGATACGCAGTATTTT
>TRBJ1-4|TRBD1|.|TRBV7-9
CASSLLDRGLGSEKLFF
TGTGCCAGCAGCTTACTCGACAGGGGGCTCGGTAGTGAAAAACTGTTTTTT
>TRBJ2-3|.|.|TRBV6-1
CASYSGLTSKYF
TGTGCCAGCTATTCCGGGCTAACTTCCAAGTATTTT
>TRBJ2-7|.|few|TRBV11-3
CASSCPWRAYEQYF
TGTGCCAGCAGCTGCCCCTGGCGTGCCTACGAGCAGTACTTC
>TRBJ2-7|TRBD1|.|TRBV11-2
CASSLGQVSYEQYF
TGTGCCAGCAGCCTGGGACAGGTCTCCTACGAGCAGTACTTC
>TRBJ1-1|TRBD1|.|TRBV28
CASSGTGMKIEAFF
TGTGCCAGCAGTGGGACAGGAATGAAGATAGAAGCTTTCTTT
>TRBJ2-7|.|.|TRBV13
CASSFGGGPYEQYF
TGTGCCAGCAGCTTCGGAGGGGGGCCCTACGAGCAGTACTTC
>TRBJ2-3|.|.|TRBV6-4
CASSLTSTDTQYF
TGTGCCAGCAGTTTAACGAGCACAGATACGCAGTATTTT
>TRBJ1-1|.|once|TRBV15
CATSRDQGWTEAFF
TGTGCCACCAGCAGAGATCAGGGTTGGACTGAAGCTTTCTTT
>TRBJ1-2|.|.|TRBV7-9
CASSLGGQGVVNYGYTF
TGTGCCAGCAGCTTAGGTGGTCAGGGCGTAGTCAACTATGGCTACACCTTC
>TRBJ1-3|.|.|TRBV7-9
CASERSAGTSGNTIYF
TGTGCCAGCGAAAGATCGGCGGGCACCTCTGGAAACACCATATATTTT
>TRBJ2-7|.|few|TRBV19
CASSTEHHSGYEQYF
TGTGCCAGTAGCACGGAACACCATTCCGGCTACGAGCAGTACTTC
>TRBJ1-3|.|.|TRBV28
CASSFPGPNSGNTIYF
TGTGCCAGCAGTTTTCCCGGACCTAACTCTGGAAACACCATATATTTT
>TRBJ2-7|.|.|TRBV6-5
CASSYSGQTYEQYF
TGTGCCAGCAGTTACTCAGGACAGACGTACGAGCAGTACTTC
>TRBJ2-5|TRBD2|.|TRBV7-8
CASSQAGGAGIQETQYF
TGTGCCAGCAGCCAAGCGGGAGGGGCAGGGATCCAAGAGACCCAGTACTTC
>TRBJ1-2|.|.|TRBV9
CASSVGPPLGGYTF
TGTGCCAGCAGCGTAGGTCCCCCACTGGGGGGCTACACCTTC
>TRBJ2-2|.|once|TRBV6-6
CASSIDPTGTGELFF
TGTGCCAGCAGTATCGACCCGACGGGCACCGGGGAGCTGTTTTTT
>TRBJ1-2|TRBD1|.|TRBV7-8
CASSLVLGAGGMGYTF
TGTGCCAGCAGCTTAGTCCTAGGGGCAGGGGGTATGGGCTACACCTTC
>TRBJ1-5|.|once|TRBV27
CASSLSSGRPQHF
TGTGCCAGCAGTTTATCATCGGGTAGGCCCCAGCATTTT
>TRBJ2-2|.|.|TRBV13
CASSLGQGRTGELFF
TGTGCCAGCAGCTTAGGGCAGGGTCGCACCGGGGAGCTGTTTTTT
>TRBJ1-6|.|.|TRBV19
CASRHLGHSPLHF
TGTGCCAGTAGGCATCTTGGGCATTCACCCCTCCACTTT
>TRBJ2-7|TRBD2|.|TRBV7-2
CASSPGLANYEQYF
TGTGCCAGCAGCCCGGGACTAGCGAACTACGAGCAGTACTTC
>TRBJ1-1|.|.|TRBV19
CASSAAGRNTEAFF
TGTGCCAGTAGTGCGGCAGGGAGGAACACTGAAGCTTTCTTT
>TRBJ1-4|.|.|TRBV19
CASSIQGKEKLFF
TGTGCCAGTAGTATTCAGGGAAAGGAAAAACTGTTTTTT
>TRBJ2-2|.|.|TRBV4-3
CASSQAGGYRATGELFF
TGCGCCAGCAGCCAAGCCGGGGGGTACAGGGCGACCGGGGAGCTGTTTTTT
>TRBJ2-1|TRBD1|once|TRBV7-2
CASSLARTGAYEQFF
TGTGCCAGCAGCTTAGCGCGGACAGGGGCGTATGAGCAGTTCTTC
>TRBJ1-2|.|.|TRBV4-2
CASSQGLAQIPYGYTF
TGTGCCAGCAGCCAAGGGTTGGCGCAAATACCCTATGGCTACACCTTC
>TRBJ2-6|TRBD2|.|TRBV28
CASSFSGRALHSGANVLTF
TGTGCCAGCAGCTTTAGCGGGAGGGCCCTCCACTCTGGGGCCAACGTCCTGACTTTC
>TRBJ2-1|.|.|TRBV18
CASSPGTDNEQFF
TGTGCCAGCTCACCAGGTACGGACAATGAGCAGTTCTTC
>TRBJ2-7|.|.|TRBV29-1
CSVEMKDSYEQYF
TGCAGCGTTGAAATGAAGGACTCCTACGAGCAGTACTTC
>TRBJ2-1|TRBD2|.|TRBV6-5
CASSPGLASYNEQFF
TGTGCCAGCAGTCCCGGACTAGCTTCGTACAATGAGCAGTTCTTC
>TRBJ2-7|.|.|TRBV11-2
CASSLGPSSYEQYF
TGTGCCAGCAGCTTGGGCCCGAGCTCCTACGAGCAGTACTTC
>TRBJ1-5|.|once|TRBV28
CASSLFSGPRSSQPQHF
TGTGCCAGCAGTTTATTTTCGGGACCGAGGTCAAGTCAGCCCCAGCATTTT
>TRBJ1-5|.|.|TRBV7-9
CASSLAGLHSNQPQHF
TGTGCCAGCAGCTTAGCTGGCTTACATAGCAATCAGCCCCAGCATTTT
>TRBJ1-2|.|.|TRBV29-1
CSAYNRGYGYTF
TGCAGCGCTTATAACCGTGGCTATGGCTACACCTTC
>TRBJ2-1|TRBD2|.|TRBV6-4
CASSEEAGGPGNEQFF
TGTGCCAGCAGTGAAGAGGCGGGAGGGCCAGGCAATGAGCAGTTCTTC
>TRBJ2-1|TRBD2|.|TRBV11-3
CASSSGLAGGRNEQFF
TGTGCCAGCAGCTCCGGACTAGCGGGAGGGCGGAATGAGCAGTTCTTC
>TRBJ2-5|.|.|TRBV2
CASSSRRGGAETQYF
TGTGCCAGCAGCTCTCGGAGGGGGGGTGCGGAGACCCAGTACTTC
>TRBJ1-2|.|.|TRBV6-5
CASSYSGTYGYTF
TGTGCCAGCAGTTACAGTGGGACCTATGGCTACACCTTC
>TRBJ2-7|.|.|TRBV4-2
CASSQGPNNRPYSYEQYF
TGTGCCAGCAGCCAGGGACCAAATAATCGGCCTTACTCCTACGAGCAGTACTTC
>TRBJ2-2|.|.|TRBV9
CASSVENTGELFF
TGTGCCAGCAGTGTGGAGAACACCGGGGAGCTGTTTTTT
>TRBJ2-7|.|.|TRBV27
CASSLSSIGSEQYF
TGTGCCAGCAGTTTATCTTCCATAGGGTCCGAGCAGTACTTC
>TRBJ1-2|.|.|TRBV18
CASSLLGPSGYGYTF
TGTGCCAGCTCACTTCTCGGACCCTCTGGCTATGGCTACACCTTC
>TRBJ2-7|TRBD1|.|TRBV5-6
CASSWDRMGLGSYEQYF
TGTGCCAGCAGCTGGGACAGGATGGGATTGGGCTCCTACGAGCAGTACTTC
>TRBJ2-7|.|.|TRBV27
CASSPRGPYEQYF
TGTGCCAGCAGTCCCAGAGGACCTTACGAGCAGTACTTC
>TRBJ2-5|.|.|TRBV2
CASSQDQGAEETQYF
TGTGCCAGCAGTCAGGATCAGGGTGCCGAAGAGACCCAGTACTTC
>TRBJ1-1|TRBD1|.|TRBV5-1
CASSSGTGTGVGNTEAFF
TGCGCCAGCAGCTCGGGAACCGGGACAGGGGTGGGGAACACTGAAGCTTTCTTT
>TRBJ2-7|.|.|TRBV18
CASSPPGAAGSYEQYF
TGTGCCAGCTCACCACCGGGGGCCGCGGGTTCCTACGAGCAGTACTTC